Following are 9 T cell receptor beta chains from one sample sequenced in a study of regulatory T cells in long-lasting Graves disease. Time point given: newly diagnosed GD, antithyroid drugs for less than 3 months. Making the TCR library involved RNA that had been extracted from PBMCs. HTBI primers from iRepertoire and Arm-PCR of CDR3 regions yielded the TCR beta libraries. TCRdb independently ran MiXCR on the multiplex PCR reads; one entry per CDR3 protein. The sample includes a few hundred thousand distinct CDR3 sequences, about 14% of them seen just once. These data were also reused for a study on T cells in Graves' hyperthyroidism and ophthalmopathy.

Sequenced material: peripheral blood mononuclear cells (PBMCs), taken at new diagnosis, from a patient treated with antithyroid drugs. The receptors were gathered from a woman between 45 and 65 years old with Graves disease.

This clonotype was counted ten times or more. The CDR3 DNA follows: TGCAGTGCTAGTCGTTTTAGCGGGAGGGCCTACGAGCAGTACTTC. Protein sequence: CSASRFSGRAYEQYF. The V gene is TRBV20-1, the J gene TRBJ2-7; 11 bases align to TRBD2. Germline V gene lookup returns CDR1 DFQATT and CDR2 SNEGSKA (reference sequence). This CDR3 has 15 residues. Trimming took 3 bases from V and 2 from J; bases not matched to a gene: 6.

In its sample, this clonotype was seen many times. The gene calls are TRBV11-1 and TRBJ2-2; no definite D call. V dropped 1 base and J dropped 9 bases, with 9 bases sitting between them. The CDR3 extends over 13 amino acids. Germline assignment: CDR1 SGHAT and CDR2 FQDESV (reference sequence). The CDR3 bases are TGTGCCAGCAGCTTAGACTGGACGTGGGAGCTGTTTTTT. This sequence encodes CASSLDWTWELFF.

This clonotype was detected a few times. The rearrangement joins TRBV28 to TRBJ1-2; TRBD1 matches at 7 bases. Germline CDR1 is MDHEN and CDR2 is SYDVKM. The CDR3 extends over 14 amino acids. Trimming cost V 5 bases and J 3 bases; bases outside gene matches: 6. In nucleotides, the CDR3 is TGTGCCAGCAGTGCGACAGGGACACACTATGGCTACACCTTC. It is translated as CASSATGTHYGYTF.

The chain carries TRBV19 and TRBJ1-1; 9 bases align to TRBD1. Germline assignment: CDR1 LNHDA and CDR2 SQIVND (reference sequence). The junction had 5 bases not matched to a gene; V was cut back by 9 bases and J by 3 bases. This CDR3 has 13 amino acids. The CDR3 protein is CASARDRDTEAFF. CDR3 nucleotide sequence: TGTGCCAGCGCCCGGGACAGGGACACTGAAGCTTTCTTT.

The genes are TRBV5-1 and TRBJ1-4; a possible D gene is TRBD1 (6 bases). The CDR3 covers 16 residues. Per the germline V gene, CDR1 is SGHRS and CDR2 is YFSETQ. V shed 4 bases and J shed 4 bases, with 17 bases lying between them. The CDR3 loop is CASSAGTFGLNEKLFF. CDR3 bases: TGCGCCAGCAGCGCCGGGACATTCGGGCTTAATGAAAAACTGTTTTTT.

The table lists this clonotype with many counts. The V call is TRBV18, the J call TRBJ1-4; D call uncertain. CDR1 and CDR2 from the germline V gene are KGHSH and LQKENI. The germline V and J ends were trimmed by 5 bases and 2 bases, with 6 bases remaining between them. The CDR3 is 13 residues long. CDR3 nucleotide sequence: TGTGCCAGCTCAAAGACGACTAATGAAAAACTGTTTTTT. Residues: CASSKTTNEKLFF. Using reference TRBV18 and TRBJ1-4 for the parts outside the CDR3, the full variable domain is NAGVMQNPRHLVRRRGQEARLRCSPMKGHSHVYWYRQLPEEGLKFMVYLQKENIIDESGMPKERFSAEFPKEGPSILRIQQVVRGDSAAYFCASSKTTNEKLFFGSGTQLSVL.

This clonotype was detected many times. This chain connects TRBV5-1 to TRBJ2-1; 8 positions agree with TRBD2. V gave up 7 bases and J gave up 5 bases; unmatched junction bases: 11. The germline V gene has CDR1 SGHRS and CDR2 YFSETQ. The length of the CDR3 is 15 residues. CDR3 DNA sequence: TGCGCCAGCCGGGAGGGATTCCAGTCAAACAATGAGCAGTTCTTC. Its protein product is CASREGFQSNNEQFF.

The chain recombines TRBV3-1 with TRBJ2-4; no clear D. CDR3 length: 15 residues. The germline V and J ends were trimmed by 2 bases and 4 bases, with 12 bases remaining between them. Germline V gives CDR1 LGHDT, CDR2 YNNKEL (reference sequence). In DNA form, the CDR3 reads TGTGCCAGCAGCCAAATTTTGGGCCAGAAAAACATTCAGTACTTC. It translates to CASSQILGQKNIQYF.

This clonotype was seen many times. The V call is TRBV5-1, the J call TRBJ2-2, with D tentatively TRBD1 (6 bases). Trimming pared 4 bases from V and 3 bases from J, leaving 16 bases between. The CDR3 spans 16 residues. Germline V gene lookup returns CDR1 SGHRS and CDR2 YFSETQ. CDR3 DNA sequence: TGCGCCAGCAGCCAAGGGACACAACCCGACACCGGGGAGCTGTTTTTT. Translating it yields CASSQGTQPDTGELFF.